These 27 T cell receptor beta chains were all obtained from the same sample, sequenced in a study of blood T cell repertoires in COVID-19. Profiled with immunoSEQ multiplex PCR; TCRdb holds only in-frame clones, not every one. Of some 320,000 clones in the sample, 85% to 95% were seen once. Sequences were obtained from PBMCs or T cells enriched from blood (not recorded which). Source of these receptors: a woman aged 25 to 39 who had been exposed to COVID-19.

The chain carries TRBV19 and TRBJ2-7, with 8 bases matching TRBD1. V was clipped by 5 bases and J by 3 bases; unmatched bases: 6. The CDR3 covers 14 residues. Looked up from germline, CDR1 is LNHDA and CDR2 is SQIVND (reference sequence). The CDR3 spells CASSARGTGYEQYF. The CDR3 DNA follows: TGTGCCAGTAGTGCCAGGGGGACAGGCTACGAGCAGTACTTC. Full variable domain (remainder filled in from reference TRBV19 and TRBJ2-7): DGGITQSPKYLFRKEGQNVTLSCEQNLNHDAMYWYRQDPGQGLRLIYYSQIVNDFQKGDIAEGYSVSREKKESFPLTVTSAQKNPTAFYLCASSARGTGYEQYFGPGTRLTVT.

The sample holds a few counts of this clone. The rearrangement uses TRBV19 and TRBJ1-5; 7 bases line up with TRBD1. V trimming: 6 bases; J trimming: 7 bases; junction bases outside the gene matches: 12. There are 15 residues in the CDR3. Germline values: CDR1 LNHDA, CDR2 SQIVND (reference sequence). The CDR3 here is CASSMDQGGSQPQHF. The DNA for the CDR3 is TGTGCCAGTAGCATGGACCAGGGGGGAAGCCAGCCCCAGCATTTT.

The CDR3 DNA is TGTGCCAGCAGCGTAGATCGGGGAGAAAAACTGTTTTTT. Residues: CASSVDRGEKLFF. The V gene is TRBV9, the J gene TRBJ1-4; no reliable D call. The CDR3 consists of 13 residues. The V end lost 0 bases, the J end lost 8 bases, and 8 bases lay between the germline ends. From germline, CDR1 is SGDLS and CDR2 YYNGEE.

The chain combines TRBV11-2 with TRBJ2-5, with D possibly matching TRBD1 (7 bases). The germline V gene encodes CDR1 SGHAT and CDR2 FQNNGV. The CDR3 runs to 13 residues. Trimming took off 8 bases at V and 4 bases at J, with 14 bases between the two ends. As DNA, the CDR3 is TGTGCCAGCGGGTCGGGGGACAGAGAGACCCAGTACTTC. Its translation is CASGSGDRETQYF.

V is TRBV6-5 and J is TRBJ2-3, with 9 bases lining up with TRBD1. The CDR3 runs to 16 residues. The germline CDR1 and CDR2 sequences are MNHEY and SVGAGI. Trimming took 4 bases from V and 0 from J; bases not matched to a gene: 5. The CDR3 protein is CASSFGTGRSTDTQYF. As DNA, the CDR3 is TGTGCCAGCAGTTTCGGGACAGGGCGTAGCACAGATACGCAGTATTTT.

V usage is TRBV6-4 and J usage is TRBJ2-1, with 11 bases lining up with TRBD2. In germline, CDR1 is MRHNA, CDR2 SNTAGT. The CDR3 covers 15 residues. Trimming took 6 bases from V and 6 from J; bases not matched to a gene: 7. This chain's CDR3 is CASSVLAGVANEQFF. DNA for the CDR3: TGTGCCAGCAGCGTACTAGCGGGGGTGGCCAATGAGCAGTTCTTC.

The rearrangement links TRBV6-5 to TRBJ1-5; D is undetermined. Looked up from germline, CDR1 is MNHEY and CDR2 is SVGAGI. Trimming left V 7 bases short and J 3 bases short, with 10 bases between. This CDR3 region has 13 residues. The CDR3: CASKSGNNQPQHF. CDR3 bases: TGTGCCAGCAAATCGGGGAACAATCAGCCCCAGCATTTT.

The V call is TRBV7-9, the J call TRBJ1-6; D may be TRBD1 (6 bases). With 5 bases removed from V and 0 bases from J, the gap between germline ends came to 17 bases. Germline V CDR1 and CDR2: SEHNR, FQNEAQ (reference sequence). The CDR3 sequence is 18 residues long. This CDR3 reads CASSDPGHRSSYNSPLHF. The CDR3 bases are TGTGCCAGCAGCGACCCGGGACACAGAAGCTCCTATAATTCACCCCTCCACTTT. Drawing the rest from reference TRBV7-9 and TRBJ1-6, the complete variable domain is DTGVSQNPRHKITKRGQNVTFRCDPISEHNRLYWYRQTLGQGPEFLTYFQNEAQLEKSRLLSDRFSAERPKGSFSTLEIQRTEQGDSAMYLCASSDPGHRSSYNSPLHFGNGTRLTVT.

The rearrangement uses TRBV7-9 and TRBJ2-7; TRBD1 might be the D (5 bases). The CDR3 totals 11 residues. The V and J ends lost 6 bases and 6 bases respectively, with 9 bases between them. Germline loops: CDR1 SEHNR, CDR2 FQNEAQ (reference sequence). The CDR3: CASSIRGEQYF. As DNA, the CDR3 is TGTGCCAGCAGTATAAGGGGCGAGCAGTACTTC.

This rearrangement joins TRBV30 to TRBJ1-2; 7 bases are shared with TRBD1. V lost 1 base to trimming and J lost 9 bases; unmatched junction nucleotides: 8. This CDR3 spans 13 amino acids. The germline V gene has CDR1 GTSNPN and CDR2 SVGIG (reference sequence). CDR3 region: CAWSGDSPLSYTF. The CDR3 nucleotides are TGTGCCTGGAGTGGGGACAGCCCCCTGAGCTACACCTTC.

The V call is TRBV21-1, the J call TRBJ1-2; the table's D call of TRBD1 was not tested on the DNA. TRBV21-1 is assigned pseudogene status. The CDR3 is 14 residues long. CDR3 amino acids: CATRPGQLFYGYTF. As DNA, the CDR3 is TGTGCCACCCGTCCGGGACAGCTATTCTATGGCTACACCTTC.

V gene TRBV18 combines with J gene TRBJ1-1, with D maybe TRBD1 (6 bases). The length of the CDR3 is 15 residues. The V end was cut by 4 bases, the J end by 1 base, with 13 bases between. Germline V CDR1 and CDR2: KGHSH, LQKENI. The CDR3 bases are TGTGCCAGCTCACTCCCGGGCAGGGGGAACACTGAAGCTTTCTTT. Translation: CASSLPGRGNTEAFF. Combining the CDR3 with reference TRBV18 and TRBJ1-1 gives the whole variable domain NAGVMQNPRHLVRRRGQEARLRCSPMKGHSHVYWYRQLPEEGLKFMVYLQKENIIDESGMPKERFSAEFPKEGPSILRIQQVVRGDSAAYFCASSLPGRGNTEAFFGQGTRLTVV.

This clone was seen only once. The CDR3: CAISAVGQFYGYTF. CDR3 in DNA: TGTGCCATCAGTGCCGTGGGACAGTTCTATGGCTACACCTTC. The chain is built from TRBV10-3 and TRBJ1-2, with TRBD1 matching over 7 bases. The germline V gene encodes CDR1 ENHRY and CDR2 SYGVKD. The CDR3 length is 14 residues. The V gene end was trimmed by 4 bases and the J gene end by 4 bases; junction bases not matched to a gene: 6.

The chain has TRBV28 and TRBJ1-1, with D hard to call. Trimming removed 6 bases from V and 5 bases from J, with 10 bases in between. This CDR3 has 12 residues. CDR1 MDHEN and CDR2 SYDVKM come from the germline V gene. The CDR3 DNA sequence: TGTGCCAGCAGCCAAGGGAGGACTGAAGCTTTCTTT. Translated, it gives CASSQGRTEAFF. The whole variable domain, remainder taken from reference TRBV28 and TRBJ1-1, is DVKVTQSSRYLVKRTGEKVFLECVQDMDHENMFWYRQDPGLGLRLIYFSYDVKMKEKGDIPEGYSVSREKKERFSLILESASTNQTSMYLCASSQGRTEAFFGQGTRLTVV.

V usage is TRBV7-2 and J usage is TRBJ2-1; TRBD2 matches at 12 bases. Germline V gene lookup returns CDR1 SGHTA and CDR2 FQGNSA. V lost 2 bases, J lost 4 bases, and 12 bases stayed unmatched. The CDR3 has 19 residues. The chain's CDR3 is CASSLRSSGGALTYNEQFF. The CDR3 coding sequence is TGTGCCAGCAGCTTACGGTCTAGCGGGGGGGCTCTAACTTACAATGAGCAGTTCTTC.

The chain carries TRBV19 and TRBJ2-1; weak D call: TRBD1 (6 bases). The germline CDR1 and CDR2 sequences are LNHDA and SQIVND (reference sequence). Trimming cost V 1 base and J 12 bases, with 28 bases left between them. The CDR3 is 18 residues long. Here the CDR3 reads CASSIAQVGQGLTRPQFF. CDR3 nucleotide sequence: TGTGCCAGTAGTATAGCTCAAGTGGGGCAGGGGTTAACTCGACCGCAGTTCTTC.

The chain recombines TRBV6-5 with TRBJ2-7; 9 nucleotides line up with TRBD1. V lost 5 bases, J lost 7 bases, and 9 bases stayed unmatched. Germline V gene data show CDR1 as MNHEY and CDR2 as SVGAGI. The CDR3 loop spans 14 amino acids. The CDR3 here is CASSRRDRETEQYF. In nucleotides, the CDR3 is TGTGCCAGCAGTCGCCGGGACAGGGAGACTGAGCAGTACTTC.

This chain links TRBV19 with TRBJ1-2, with unresolved D. Trimming removed 7 bases at V and 2 bases at J, with 14 bases between. Germline loops: CDR1 LNHDA, CDR2 SQIVND (reference sequence). CDR3 length: 14 amino acids. The CDR3 here is CASKILAGNYGYTF. As DNA, the CDR3 is TGTGCCAGTAAGATCTTAGCGGGGAACTATGGCTACACCTTC.

The CDR3 sequence is CAYRDRQETQYF. The CDR3 bases are TGTGCCTACCGGGACAGACAAGAGACCCAGTACTTC. The rearrangement joins TRBV7-9 to TRBJ2-5; 7 nucleotides line up with TRBD1. Germline loops: CDR1 SEHNR, CDR2 FQNEAQ (reference sequence). The V gene end was trimmed by 11 bases and the J gene end by 2 bases; junction bases not matched to a gene: 5. The CDR3 extends over 12 amino acids.

This chain links TRBV2 with TRBJ1-2, with TRBD1 identical over 7 bases. CDR3 size: 13 residues. Per the germline V gene, CDR1 is SNHLY and CDR2 is FYNNEI. V lost 7 bases, J lost 2 bases, and 4 bases stayed unmatched. Written as DNA, the CDR3 is TGTGCCAGCACCGGGGACAGAAACTATGGCTACACCTTC. Its protein product is CASTGDRNYGYTF.

This chain connects TRBV5-6 to TRBJ2-1; 8 nucleotides line up with TRBD2. Trimming removed 4 bases from V and 9 bases from J; junction bases left unmatched: 15. Per germline, CDR1 SGHDT and CDR2 YYEEEE. This CDR3 has 16 amino acids. DNA for the CDR3: TGTGCCAGCAGCAACAGGGCGGGGGGATGGCAGGGTGAGCAGTTCTTC. This encodes CASSNRAGGWQGEQFF.

The rearrangement uses TRBV9 and TRBJ2-5, with 11 bases fitting TRBD1. V lost 3 bases and J lost 4; bases outside the gene matches: 5. There are 15 residues in the CDR3. The V gene's germline CDR1 is SGDLS and CDR2 YYNGEE. Written as DNA, the CDR3 is TGTGCCAGCAGCGGTGGACAGGGGGCTCGAGAGACCCAGTACTTC. Translation: CASSGGQGARETQYF.

The chain combines TRBV7-6 with TRBJ2-6; TRBD1 is a possible D gene (6 bases). The CDR3 sequence is 15 residues long. The V and J ends lost 5 bases and 2 bases respectively, with 10 bases between them. CDR1 SGHVS and CDR2 FNYEAQ come from the germline V gene. The CDR3: CASSPGVPGANVLTF. CDR3 nucleotide sequence: TGTGCCAGCAGCCCAGGGGTGCCTGGGGCCAACGTCCTGACTTTC.

This clone was picked up a small number of times. The rearrangement uses TRBV19 and TRBJ2-7; D might be TRBD1 (6 bases). V lost 6 bases and J lost 3, with 15 bases in between. CDR3 length equals 14 residues. Germline CDR1 LNHDA, CDR2 SQIVND (reference sequence). This chain's CDR3 is CASRDLGRGYEQYF. The CDR3 bases are TGTGCCAGTAGAGACCTCGGCAGGGGCTACGAGCAGTACTTC. Full variable domain (missing parts from reference TRBV19 and TRBJ2-7): DGGITQSPKYLFRKEGQNVTLSCEQNLNHDAMYWYRQDPGQGLRLIYYSQIVNDFQKGDIAEGYSVSREKKESFPLTVTSAQKNPTAFYLCASRDLGRGYEQYFGPGTRLTVT.

The chain couples TRBV5-1 to TRBJ2-5; D is perhaps TRBD2 (6 bases). The CDR3 length is 14 residues. Germline V CDR1 and CDR2: SGHRS, YFSETQ. Trimming took 4 bases from V and 1 from J, leaving 11 bases between them. CDR3: CASSPGEVQETQYF. The DNA for the CDR3 is TGCGCCAGCAGCCCGGGGGAGGTCCAAGAGACCCAGTACTTC.

The V gene is TRBV4-2, the J gene TRBJ1-2, with 7 bases fitting TRBD1. The CDR3 covers 17 residues. In germline, CDR1 is LGHNA, CDR2 YNFKEQ. V lost 1 base to trimming and J lost 7 bases; unmatched junction nucleotides: 15. CDR3 region: CASSQAPVRQGGSGYTF. The DNA of the CDR3 is TGTGCCAGCAGCCAAGCCCCAGTGAGACAGGGAGGTTCTGGCTACACCTTC.

This rearrangement joins TRBV7-2 to TRBJ1-2; D remains unclear. CDR1 is SGHTA, CDR2 FQGNSA, per germline. Trimming stripped 5 bases from V and 4 bases from J, with 14 bases between. This CDR3 is 14 amino acids long. The CDR3 loop reads CASSPQRVGYGYTF. CDR3 nucleotide sequence: TGTGCCAGCAGCCCGCAGCGGGTGGGCTATGGCTACACCTTC.